This TCR beta chain is drawn from a study of CD8 T cells in ankylosing spondylitis. Overall study results and limits: CD8+ disease-linked clones were present at relatively low frequencies in blood. A TCR beta motif of under ten highly homologous variants appeared characteristic of ankylosing spondylitis blood. In synovial fluid and blood from reactive arthritis, some motif variants were previously reported. The clones that were linked to disease were reported to be significantly enriched in matched synovial fluid samples from ankylosing spondylitis patients.

V lost 1 base and J lost 5, with 26 bases in between. The germline V gene encodes CDR1 MNHEY and CDR2 SVGAGI. This CDR3 contains 19 residues. In its sample, this clonotype was seen many times. Its target is unknown. Researchers built TCR beta libraries using quantitative 5'-RACE with molecular barcodes. Using its own MiXCR run on the 5' RACE reads, TCRdb lists one record per CDR3 protein. The repertoire holds hundreds of thousands of distinct CDR3 sequences, with about 17% as singletons. Sequences were obtained from blood, either unsorted or a sorted T cell fraction (not recorded which). The TCR was taken from a male donor with ankylosing spondylitis. The chain uses TRBV6-5 and TRBJ2-5; D possibly corresponds to TRBD2 (6 bases). DNA for the CDR3: TGTGCCAGCAGTTACTTAAACGTCGGTAGCGGCCCGTTTTATGAGACCCAGTACTTC. It specifies CASSYLNVGSGPFYETQYF.